The 5 T cell receptor delta chains presented below share a single source sample, sequenced in a study of gamma-delta T cells after stem cell transplantation. TCRdb reanalysed the RT-PCR reads with CATT. The table includes about 5,700 delta-chain clones, roughly 2% detected once. The specimen sequenced was gamma-delta T cells. The receptors were gathered from a human donor. It is not recorded whose cells these are; they may come from a transplant donor.

Concerning this clone: Being one base from a much bigger clone, this may be a read error. The chain links TRDV2 to TRDJ1; 7 bases line up with TRDD3. CDR3 length: 16 residues. V lost 0 bases to trimming and J lost 0 bases; unmatched junction nucleotides: 6. Germline V gives CDR1 GEAIGNYY, CDR2 EKD. CDR3 bases: TGTGCCTGTGACACCGTAGGAGGGGGATACACCGATAAACTCATCTTT. This sequence encodes CACDTVGGGYTDKLIF.

The sample holds a few counts of this clone. Being one base from a much bigger clone, this may be a read error. Other DNA variants within this sample encode the same CDR3. The V gene is TRDV2, the J gene TRDJ3; D may be TRDD3 (6 bases). Germline V gene sequence: CDR1 GEAIGNYY, CDR2 EKD. The CDR3 contains 18 residues. Trimming removed 0 bases at V and 0 bases at J, with 11 bases between. CDR3 in amino acids: CACDTVGGSSWDTRQMFF. The CDR3 DNA reads as TGTGCCTGTGACACCGTTGGGGGGAGCTCCTGGGACACCCGACAGATGTTTTTC.

This clone was seen only a few times. A read error is likely here: a far larger clone is one base away. Within the sample, other DNA sequences also encode this same CDR3. This chain connects TRDV2 to TRDJ1; TRDD3 matches at 8 bases. The CDR3 spans 19 residues. Germline values: CDR1 GEAIGNYY, CDR2 EKD. Trimming cost V 0 bases and J 1 base; bases outside gene matches: 15. The CDR3 loop reads CACDTVGTGGYASTDKLIF. CDR3 DNA sequence: TGTGCCTGTGACACCGTTGGGACTGGGGGGTACGCGTCCACCGATAAACTCATCTTT.

This clone was recorded a few times. The protein TCRdb gives is from a much larger clone and does not agree with this DNA's translation at residue 18, likely a read error; the protein shown here comes from the DNA. The chain combines TRDV2 with TRDJ1, with TRDD3 matching 11 bases. The CDR3 contains 19 residues. Looked up from germline, CDR1 is GEAIGNYY and CDR2 is EKD. The DNA of the CDR3 is TGTGCCTGTGATCGTCTCAGTGGGGGATACGCGGGGATCACCGATAAACTCACCTTT. Amino acid sequence: CACDRLSGGYAGITDKLTF.

This clone came up a few times. The protein TCRdb gives is from a much larger clone and does not agree with this DNA's translation at residue 5, likely a read error; the protein shown here comes from the DNA. The chain carries TRDV2 and TRDJ1; 7 bases are a match to TRDD3. This CDR3 spans 17 amino acids. V shed 1 base and J 0 bases; nucleotides not matched to a gene: 10. CDR1 is GEAIGNYY, CDR2 EKD, per germline. The CDR3 DNA reads as TGTGCCTGTGACACTGTGGGGGACTTGGGGTACACCGATAAACTCATCTTT. Residues: CACDTVGDLGYTDKLIF.